This is a list of T cell receptor beta chains from one sample in a study of T cells in Graves' hyperthyroidism and ophthalmopathy. TCRdb analysed the multiplex PCR reads with MiXCR anew, one entry per CDR3 protein. There are some 370,000 distinct CDR3 sequences in the sample; approximately 18% occur only once, and around a third lies in the top ten. Sequencing was performed on blood. The source of these receptors is a woman in her thirties with Graves' hyperthyroidism that later progressed to Graves' ophthalmopathy. Both conserved end residues are part of each CDR3. The order of the fields is D gene, V gene, J gene, clone size, CDR3 protein, CDR3 DNA. The D gene is left open where the match is weak. The size entry is marked missing in some rows and otherwise reads once, few, many or a size class.

-	TRBV19	TRBJ2-5	few	CASSKRSREETQYF	TGTGCCAGTAGTAAAAGGTCAAGAGAAGAGACCCAGTACTTC
TRBD2	TRBV2	TRBJ2-1	-	CASSEAFAGGRNEQFF	TGTGCCAGCAGTGAAGCTTTTGCGGGAGGAAGGAATGAGCAGTTCTTC
TRBD2	TRBV27	TRBJ2-7	many	CASRLSSGRVFNEQYF	TGTGCCAGCAGATTATCTAGCGGGAGGGTCTTCAACGAGCAGTACTTC
-	TRBV20-1	TRBJ1-2	many	CSASRRDNYGYTF	TGCAGTGCTAGTCGCAGGGATAACTATGGCTACACCTTC
-	TRBV5-1	TRBJ1-2	many	CASSLNGALDGYTF	TGCGCCAGCAGCTTGAACGGGGCGCTGGATGGCTACACCTTC
TRBD2	TRBV5-1	TRBJ2-7	few	CASSYTSGRGSSYEQYF	TGCGCCAGCAGTTACACTAGCGGGAGAGGTAGCTCCTACGAGCAGTACTTC
TRBD1	TRBV18	TRBJ2-7	many	CASSPATGTGAYEQYF	TGTGCCAGCTCACCAGCCACCGGGACAGGGGCCTACGAGCAGTACTTC
-	TRBV19	TRBJ1-2	many	CASSNPARGFGNYGYTF	TGTGCCAGTAGTAACCCAGCGAGGGGATTCGGTAACTATGGCTACACCTTC
TRBD2	TRBV5-1	TRBJ2-7	once	CASSAGTSRYEQYF	TGCGCCAGCAGCGCCGGGACTAGTAGGTACGAGCAGTACTTC
-	TRBV4-1	TRBJ1-2	many	CASSQVPQGSGYTF	TGCGCCAGCAGCCAAGTTCCTCAGGGGAGCGGCTACACCTTC
-	TRBV19	TRBJ2-1	few	CASSLSNGANEQFF	TGTGCCAGTAGTCTTAGCAATGGGGCCAATGAGCAGTTCTTC
TRBD1	TRBV11-2	TRBJ1-1	many	CASSLESGTGGPYTEAFF	TGTGCCAGCAGCTTAGAGAGTGGGACAGGAGGACCATACACTGAAGCTTTCTTT
TRBD1	TRBV28	TRBJ1-4	-	CASSLLNRGNEKLFF	TGTGCCAGCAGTTTATTAAACAGGGGTAATGAAAAACTGTTTTTT
-	TRBV2	TRBJ2-1	many	CASSAGAEYNEQFF	TGTGCCAGCAGTGCCGGGGCAGAATACAATGAGCAGTTCTTC
TRBD2	TRBV2	TRBJ2-3	many	CASNLAGGRDTQYF	TGTGCCAGCAACCTAGCGGGAGGGCGGGATACGCAGTATTTT
-	TRBV15	TRBJ1-1	few	CATSREGALFRMNTEAFF	TGTGCCACCAGCAGAGAAGGGGCCCTTTTCCGTATGAACACTGAAGCTTTCTTT
TRBD1	TRBV20-1	TRBJ1-4	few	CSASKGQGLRSNEKLFF	TGCAGTGCTAGTAAGGGACAGGGGCTTAGGTCTAATGAAAAACTGTTTTTT
TRBD2	TRBV10-1	TRBJ2-1	few	CASSGPSGGAGTGQFF	TGCGCCAGCAGCGGACCAAGCGGGGGGGCTGGTACGGGGCAGTTCTTC
TRBD2	TRBV2	TRBJ2-3	once	CASSDRLAGETDTQYF	TGTGCCAGCAGCGACCGACTAGCGGGAGAGACAGATACGCAGTATTTT
-	TRBV6-1	TRBJ2-3	few	CASSYGFNPDTQYF	TGTGCCAGCAGTTATGGGTTTAACCCAGATACGCAGTATTTT
-	TRBV15	TRBJ2-4	-	CATSRPLGTLKNIQYF	TGTGCCACCAGCAGACCTTTAGGGACACTAAAAAACATTCAGTACTTC
TRBD1	TRBV4-1	TRBJ1-2	many	CASSQAGGANYGYTF	TGCGCCAGCAGCCAAGCAGGGGGAGCTAACTATGGCTACACCTTC
-	TRBV6-1	TRBJ2-3	few	CASLQRIHCRPGTQYF	TGTGCCAGCCTACAGAGGATTCACTGTCGGCCCGGTACGCAGTATTTT
-	TRBV7-8	TRBJ1-5	many	CASSLGESSNQPQHF	TGTGCCAGCAGCTTAGGGGAGTCTAGCAATCAGCCCCAGCATTTT
-	TRBV12-5	TRBJ2-2	many	CASGFYGVREPGELFF	TGTGCTAGTGGTTTTTATGGGGTCCGGGAGCCCGGGGAGCTGTTTTTT
TRBD2	TRBV19	TRBJ2-2	-	CASRRLAGENTGELFF	TGTGCCAGCCGGAGGCTAGCGGGGGAGAACACCGGGGAGCTGTTTTTT
-	TRBV16	TRBJ1-1	many	CASSQGGAEAFF	TGTGCCAGCAGCCAAGGGGGGGCTGAAGCTTTCTTT
-	TRBV4-1	TRBJ2-3	-	CASSQDSSLRDTQYF	TGCGCCAGCAGCCAAGACAGTAGCCTGAGGGATACGCAGTATTTT
-	TRBV28	TRBJ2-7	many	CASSSYDDSSYEQYF	TGTGCCAGCAGTTCTTACGATGATAGCTCCTACGAGCAGTACTTC
TRBD2	TRBV25-1	TRBJ2-1	-	CASSHLAGANNEQFF	TGTGCCAGCAGTCACCTAGCGGGGGCAAACAATGAGCAGTTCTTC
-	TRBV20-1	TRBJ2-7	-	CSASRLWYEQYF	TGCAGTGCCTCACGGCTATGGTACGAGCAGTACTTC
TRBD1	TRBV7-9	TRBJ2-5	many	CASSPRDRGFPETQYF	TGTGCCAGCAGCCCCCGAGACAGGGGATTCCCAGAGACCCAGTACTTC
-	TRBV7-8	TRBJ2-7	-	CASSLSSDEQYF	TGTGCCAGCAGCTTATCTAGTGACGAGCAGTACTTC
-	TRBV27	TRBJ2-5	many	CASSSRVARETQYF	TGTGCCAGCAGTTCTAGGGTCGCCCGAGAGACCCAGTACTTC
-	TRBV27	TRBJ2-7	many	CASSLTWDGSYEQYF	TGTGCCAGCAGTTTAACCTGGGACGGATCCTACGAGCAGTACTTC
-	TRBV28	TRBJ2-7	many	CASSPGDTSYEQYF	TGTGCCAGCAGCCCAGGGGACACTTCCTACGAGCAGTACTTC
-	TRBV14	TRBJ2-7	-	CASSQDGGVFYEQYF	TGTGCCAGCAGCCAAGATGGAGGGGTCTTCTACGAGCAGTACTTC
TRBD2	TRBV29-1	TRBJ2-4	many	CSVEVPSGYKNIQYF	TGCAGCGTTGAGGTTCCTAGCGGCTACAAAAACATTCAGTACTTC
-	TRBV6-1	TRBJ1-5	-	CASSLTTPGAFNQPQHF	TGTGCCAGCAGCCTTACTACCCCCGGGGCCTTCAATCAGCCCCAGCATTTT
-	TRBV11-2	TRBJ2-2	-	CASSLTAGMNTGELFF	TGTGCCAGCAGCTTAACGGCAGGGATGAACACCGGGGAGCTGTTTTTT
-	TRBV19	TRBJ1-2	-	CASHLQGYGYTF	TGTGCCAGCCACTTACAAGGCTATGGCTACACCTTC
TRBD1	TRBV12-3/TRBV12-4	TRBJ2-2	few	CASSRRGQGIPGELFF	TGTGCCAGCAGTCGTAGGGGACAGGGGATCCCCGGGGAGCTGTTTTTT
-	TRBV6-1	TRBJ1-3	few	CASSTSISHSGNTIYF	TGTGCCAGCAGTACCTCGATTAGCCACTCTGGAAACACCATATATTTT